This TCR beta chain stems from a study of long-term antiretroviral therapy in people with HIV. The assay used was immunoSEQ (version v3.0), run at survey level. Assay: immunoSEQ multiplex PCR; the TCRdb copy retains only in-frame clones and omits some. This table holds over 25,000 clones, approximately 88% found once. In germline, CDR1 is LGHNA, CDR2 YNFKEQ. This CDR3 has 15 residues. Trimming took off 4 bases at V and 5 bases at J, with 17 bases between the two ends. This chain joins TRBV4-2 and TRBJ2-5; tentatively, D is TRBD1 (7 bases). The TCR sequence derives from a young man with HIV. The specimen comprised unsorted PBMCs, sampled about 2.7 years after starting antiretroviral therapy. In DNA, the CDR3 is TGTGCCAGCAGCCCGCGGGACAGAGGGGGGGAGACCCAGTACTTC. Translating gives CASSPRDRGGETQYF.